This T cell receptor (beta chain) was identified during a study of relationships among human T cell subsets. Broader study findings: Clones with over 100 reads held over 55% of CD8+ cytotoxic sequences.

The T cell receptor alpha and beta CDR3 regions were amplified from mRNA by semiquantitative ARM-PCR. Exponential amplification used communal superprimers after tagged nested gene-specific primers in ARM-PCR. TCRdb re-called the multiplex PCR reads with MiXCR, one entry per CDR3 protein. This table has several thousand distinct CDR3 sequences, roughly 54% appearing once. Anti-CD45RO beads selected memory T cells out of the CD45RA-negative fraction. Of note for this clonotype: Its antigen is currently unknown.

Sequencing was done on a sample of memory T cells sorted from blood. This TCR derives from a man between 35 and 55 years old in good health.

The CDR3: CAISTGTGLNTEAFF. In DNA, the CDR3 is TGTGCCATCAGTACAGGGACAGGTTTGAACACTGAAGCTTTCTTT. This chain links TRBV10-3 with TRBJ1-1, with 8 bases identical to TRBD1. Germline-derived CDR1 and CDR2 are ENHRY and SYGVKD. CDR3 length equals 15 residues. Unmatched junction bases numbered 5, after V lost 5 bases and J lost 0 bases.